Following are 30 T cell receptor beta chains from one sample sequenced in a study of T cells in Graves' hyperthyroidism and ophthalmopathy. TCR beta CDR3 sequences were amplified from RNA transcripts. An initial round of RT-PCR targeting the TCR CDR3 relied on the HTBI primer set. MiXCR was run by TCRdb on the multiplex PCR reads, yielding one entry per CDR3 protein. The sample lists approximately 100,000 distinct CDR3 sequences; roughly 40% were seen once. The sample taken for sequencing was peripheral blood or thyroid tissue (not recorded which). The receptors here all came from a young woman with Graves' hyperthyroidism.

V is TRBV7-9 and J is TRBJ1-4; 8 nucleotides align to TRBD1. V trimming: 3 bases; J trimming: 6 bases; junction bases outside the gene matches: 9. The germline CDR1 and CDR2 sequences are SEHNR and FQNEAQ (reference sequence). The CDR3 is 16 amino acids. The DNA for the CDR3 is TGTGCCAGCAGCTTGAACCCCGGGACAGGCGATGAAAAACTGTTTTTT. Translated: CASSLNPGTGDEKLFF.

This clonotype was observed a few times. This chain joins TRBV2 and TRBJ2-7; TRBD1 matches 10 bases. CDR1 is SNHLY, CDR2 FYNNEI, per germline. The CDR3 is made up of 16 amino acids. The ends lost 4 bases at V and 5 bases at J; junction bases unmatched: 11. Written as DNA, the CDR3 is TGTGCCAGCAGTGTCACGGGACAGGGGATCGGGCACGAGCAGTACTTC. Amino acids: CASSVTGQGIGHEQYF.

This clonotype was seen only once. Since a much larger clone is just one base distant, this may be a read error. V is TRBV28 and J is TRBJ1-1; tentative D call: TRBD1 (6 bases). Germline V gene sequence: CDR1 MDHEN, CDR2 SYDVKM. V was cut by 6 bases and J by 1 base, with 15 bases left in between. The length of the CDR3 is 15 residues. This chain's CDR3 is CASSDRLGANTEAFF. The CDR3 DNA is TGTGCCAGCAGCGACAGGCTGGGGGCGAACACTGAAGCTTTCTTT.

About this clonotype itself: This may arise from a read error, as a much more abundant clone is one base away. The chain employs TRBV28 and TRBJ2-5; D is ambiguous. This CDR3 region has 17 residues. V dropped 4 bases and J dropped 3 bases, with 21 bases sitting between them. CDR1 is MDHEN and CDR2 is SYDVKM in the germline V gene. The chain's CDR3 is CASSSTLMGKLEETQYF. The CDR3 nucleotides read TGTGCCAGCAGTTCAACACTTATGGGGAAATTGGAAGAGACCCAGTACTTC.

Worth noting for this clonotype: This may come from a read error, since a much larger clone is one base off. V usage is TRBV4-1 and J usage is TRBJ1-1; D not resolved. Trimming took 1 base from V and 0 from J, leaving 15 bases between them. The germline gives CDR1 MGHRA, CDR2 YSYEKL. The CDR3 length is 17 residues. The CDR3 DNA reads TGCGCCAGCAGCCAAGTTTTAGGCCTTGCTATGAACACTGAAGCTTTCTTT. This codes for CASSQVLGLAMNTEAFF.

This chain uses TRBV24-1 with TRBJ2-5, with 9 bases lining up with TRBD1. CDR3 length: 15 amino acids. V was pared by 7 bases and J by 5 bases, with 10 bases of the junction left unmatched. Looked up from germline, CDR1 is KGHDR and CDR2 is SFDVKD. CDR3: CATSLGTGLGETQYF. For the CDR3, the DNA is TGTGCCACCAGCCTGGGGACAGGGTTAGGTGAGACCCAGTACTTC.

This clonotype was observed a single time. The rearrangement uses TRBV24-1 and TRBJ1-1; unclear D gene. The CDR3 contains 15 residues. The V end was cut by 3 bases, the J end by 7 bases, with 17 bases between. Germline values: CDR1 KGHDR, CDR2 SFDVKD. DNA for the CDR3: TGTGCCACCAGTGATCGTATAGCGGGAGGGCTTGAAGCTTTCTTT. Translating it yields CATSDRIAGGLEAFF.

Turning to this clonotype: This could be a read error, since a much larger clone is one nucleotide away. This sequence joins TRBV18 and TRBJ2-7; no reliable D call. V gave up 4 bases and J gave up 2 bases, with 9 bases separating them. Germline CDR1 and CDR2: KGHSH and LQKENI. The CDR3 is 13 amino acids. Here the CDR3 DNA reads TGTGCCAGCTCACTACGGGCAGCCTACGAGCAGTACTTC. Its translation is CASSLRAAYEQYF.

The chain joins TRBV12-3 or TRBV12-4 to TRBJ2-3, with a weak D call TRBD2 (6 bases). CDR3 length equals 15 residues. V was pared by 3 bases and J by 2 bases, with 12 bases between. CDR3 sequence reads: CASSFEGGDTDTQYF. The CDR3 nucleotides read TGTGCCAGCAGTTTTGAGGGAGGAGACACAGATACGCAGTATTTT.

This clonotype was seen at least ten times. J is TRBJ2-7 and V is TRBV7-2; 9 nucleotides match TRBD2. V shed 5 bases and J 3 bases; nucleotides not matched to a gene: 11. Germline assignment: CDR1 SGHTA and CDR2 FQGNSA. This CDR3 comprises 16 residues. The CDR3 spells CASSIQGREGLYEQYF. The CDR3 region has the DNA TGTGCCAGCAGCATCCAAGGGCGGGAGGGGCTCTACGAGCAGTACTTC.

This clonotype has a count of ten or more. V usage is TRBV19 and J usage is TRBJ2-2; D gene ambiguous. Trimming stripped 3 bases from V and 6 bases from J, with 20 bases between. Looked up from germline, CDR1 is LNHDA and CDR2 is SQIVND (reference sequence). The CDR3 is 17 amino acids. CDR3 DNA sequence: TGTGCCAGTAGTATCCTGGTGGTCCGGGTCTCCTCCGGGGAGCTGTTTTTT. Its translation is CASSILVVRVSSGELFF.

By sample share, this clonotype is medium-sized. The rearrangement joins TRBV9 to TRBJ1-1; TRBD1 matches at 7 bases. The germline V gene encodes CDR1 SGDLS and CDR2 YYNGEE. V trimming: 4 bases; J trimming: 6 bases; junction bases outside the gene matches: 6. This CDR3 spans 13 amino acids. This chain's CDR3 is CASSQDRVAEAFF. Here the CDR3 DNA reads TGTGCCAGCAGCCAAGACAGGGTGGCTGAAGCTTTCTTT.

This chain connects TRBV10-3 to TRBJ1-6, with 9 positions matching TRBD1. CDR3 size: 14 residues. Germline assignment: CDR1 ENHRY and CDR2 SYGVKD. J was trimmed by 7 bases and V by 7 bases; bases with no gene match: 5. CDR3 sequence (DNA): TGTGCCATCATCCCGGGACAGGGCAATTCACCCCTCCACTTT. Translated, it gives CAIIPGQGNSPLHF.

This rearrangement joins TRBV29-1 to TRBJ2-7; TRBD2 agrees at 14 bases. This CDR3 has 14 amino acids. Germline loops: CDR1 SQVTM, CDR2 ANQGSEA. V was clipped by 8 bases and J by 4 bases; unmatched bases: 7. This CDR3 is CSFWGTSGSYEQYF. CDR3 nucleotides: TGCAGCTTCTGGGGGACTAGCGGGAGTTACGAGCAGTACTTC.

V gene TRBV20-1 combines with J gene TRBJ2-5, with TRBD2 identical over 14 bases. The CDR3 runs to 13 residues. The junction had 9 bases not matched to a gene; V was cut back by 6 bases and J by 12 bases. Germline CDR1 DFQATT, CDR2 SNEGSKA (reference sequence). CDR3 nucleotides: TGCAGTGCCTCTTTTGGGACTAGCGGGAGTAAGTACTTC. It is translated as CSASFGTSGSKYF.

This clonotype came up a few times. This rearrangement joins TRBV28 to TRBJ2-3, with TRBD2 matching over 7 bases. Trimming took 2 bases from V and 4 from J; bases not matched to a gene: 6. Germline V gene data show CDR1 as MDHEN and CDR2 as SYDVKM. The CDR3 runs 15 residues. The CDR3 bases are TGTGCCAGCAGTTTACGGCGGGAGAAGCCAGATACGCAGTATTTT. Translated, it gives CASSLRREKPDTQYF.

This chain uses TRBV20-1 with TRBJ2-5, with 9 positions matching TRBD2. Trimming took 7 bases from V and 3 from J; bases not matched to a gene: 6. Looked up from germline, CDR1 is DFQATT and CDR2 is SNEGSKA (reference sequence). This CDR3 has 13 residues. The CDR3 coding sequence is TGCAGTGGCGCTAGCGGGATAGAAGAGACCCAGTACTTC. Protein: CSGASGIEETQYF.

The chain employs TRBV7-6 and TRBJ2-3; weak D call: TRBD2 (6 bases). Germline CDR1 SGHVS, CDR2 FNYEAQ. V shed 3 bases and J shed 5 bases, with 12 bases lying between them. This CDR3 has 14 residues. CDR3: CASSFIGRGDTQYF. The CDR3 DNA reads as TGTGCCAGCAGCTTTATAGGGCGGGGAGATACGCAGTATTTT.

V usage is TRBV28 and J usage is TRBJ2-7, with D tentatively TRBD2 (6 bases). CDR3 length: 15 amino acids. V lost 1 base and J lost 7, with 17 bases in between. From germline, CDR1 is MDHEN and CDR2 SYDVKM. As DNA, the CDR3 is TGTGCCAGCAGTTTATCCAGCGGGCTGCCTGGGGAGCAGTACTTC. It encodes CASSLSSGLPGEQYF.

Many counts were recorded for this clonotype. The chain carries TRBV7-3 and TRBJ1-1; a possible D gene is TRBD1 (5 bases). The CDR3 has 15 amino acids. The V gene lost 5 bases and the J gene lost 3 bases, with 16 bases spanning the gap. Germline V gives CDR1 SGHTA, CDR2 FQGTGA. CDR3 sequence (DNA): TGTGCCAGCAGCCCCCGCGGGGGACGGTACACTGAAGCTTTCTTT. It codes for CASSPRGGRYTEAFF.

Comments on this clonotype: A much more abundant neighbour one base away suggests this may be a read error. Since the CDR3 does not end with the conserved phenylalanine or tryptophan, this likely comes from a read error. This sequence joins TRBV5-8 and TRBJ2-5; weak D call: TRBD2 (6 bases). V lost 4 bases and J lost 6, with 25 bases in between. Germline assignment: CDR1 SGHTS and CDR2 YDEGEE. The CDR3 sequence is 17 residues long. CDR3 bases: TGTGCCAGCAGCCAAGGCTTAGGGTTTGGACGGGAGAAGACCCAGTACTCC. Translating it yields CASSQGLGFGREKTQYS.

The rearrangement links TRBV11-1 to TRBJ2-7, with D possibly being TRBD1 (6 bases). The V and J ends lost 5 bases and 3 bases respectively, with 20 bases between them. The CDR3 totals 16 residues. The V gene's germline CDR1 is SGHAT and CDR2 FQDESV (reference sequence). For the CDR3, the DNA is TGTGCCAGCAGCGATTGGGGACAATCTAGCCGCTACGAGCAGTACTTC. Translated: CASSDWGQSSRYEQYF.

By frequency in the sample, this clonotype is medium-sized. V and J are TRBV10-3 and TRBJ1-5; perhaps TRBD1 as D (5 bases). Trimming took off 3 bases at V and 5 bases at J, with 11 bases between the two ends. Germline V gene sequence: CDR1 ENHRY, CDR2 SYGVKD. CDR3 size: 14 residues. CDR3 sequence reads: CAISEGTGYQPQHF. The CDR3 region has the DNA TGTGCCATCAGTGAAGGGACCGGCTATCAGCCCCAGCATTTT.

A word on this clonotype: With a much larger clone just one base away, this may be a read error. This likely comes from a read error, as the CDR3 has no conserved phenylalanine or tryptophan at its end. This chain uses TRBV5-1 with TRBJ2-7; TRBD2 matches 9 bases. V lost 0 bases, J lost 2 bases, and 9 bases stayed unmatched. Germline V gene data show CDR1 as SGHRS and CDR2 as YFSETQ. This CDR3 has 17 amino acids. In DNA, the CDR3 is TGCGCCAGCAGCTTGGATACTAGCGGGTGGTTCACCTACGAGCAGTACCTC. It encodes CASSLDTSGWFTYEQYL.

This clonotype was recorded at least ten times. The chain is built from TRBV6-5 and TRBJ2-6; 8 positions agree with TRBD1. With V trimmed by 5 bases and J by 0 bases, 6 bases remained unmatched. Germline V gene data show CDR1 as MNHEY and CDR2 as SVGAGI. This CDR3 is 17 amino acids long. CDR3 DNA: TGTGCCAGCAGTAAGGGACAGGCGAGCTCTGGGGCCAACGTCCTGACTTTC. It codes for CASSKGQASSGANVLTF.

The chain carries TRBV13 and TRBJ1-6, with 8 bases matching TRBD1. The CDR3 contains 16 residues. Germline V CDR1 and CDR2: PRHDT, FYEKMQ (reference sequence). Unmatched junction bases numbered 5, after V lost 5 bases and J lost 2 bases. The CDR3 region has the DNA TGTGCCAGCAGCGCGGACAGGGACACCTATAATTCACCCCTCCACTTT. Amino acid sequence: CASSADRDTYNSPLHF.

This clonotype was seen many times. V is TRBV2 and J is TRBJ1-2; possible D gene TRBD1, 5 bases. Trimming removed 8 bases at V and 7 bases at J, with 20 bases between. The length of the CDR3 is 14 residues. Germline V gene data show CDR1 as SNHLY and CDR2 as FYNNEI. The CDR3 coding sequence is TGTGCCAGCCCCCGGGAGGGGCTGGGAGGTGGCTACACCTTC. Residues: CASPREGLGGGYTF.

The chain links TRBV20-1 to TRBJ2-7; 8 positions match TRBD2. Germline lookup yields CDR1 DFQATT and CDR2 SNEGSKA (reference sequence). The CDR3 is 14 amino acids. J lost 5 bases, V lost 6 bases, and 12 bases had no gene match. As DNA, the CDR3 is TGCAGTGCCCAGACTAGCGCGAGTCGGGACGAGCAGTACTTC. It specifies CSAQTSASRDEQYF.

The V and J genes are TRBV5-1 and TRBJ2-3; 10 nucleotides match TRBD2. In germline, CDR1 is SGHRS, CDR2 YFSETQ. V was pared by 8 bases and J by 4 bases, with 7 bases of the junction left unmatched. The CDR3 has 14 residues. The CDR3 DNA follows: TGCGCCAGACTAGCGGGACCTAGCGCAGATACGCAGTATTTT. Translating gives CARLAGPSADTQYF.

This clonotype came up many times. V and J are TRBV24-1 and TRBJ2-7, with TRBD1 matching 9 bases. The CDR3 length is 16 residues. CDR1 is KGHDR and CDR2 is SFDVKD in the germline V gene. Unmatched junction bases numbered 9, after V lost 3 bases and J lost 4 bases. CDR3 in DNA: TGTGCCACCAGTGATAGCGGACAGGGGATATCGTACGAGCAGTACTTC. Protein product: CATSDSGQGISYEQYF.